This T cell receptor beta chain was found in a study of neoadjuvant anti-PD-1 for oral cavity cancer. Germline V CDR1 and CDR2: GTSNPN, SVGIG (reference sequence). The CDR3 consists of 16 residues. V lost 8 bases and J lost 4, with 23 bases in between. Described time point: after neoadjuvant nivolumab, at surgical resection. These oral cavity squamous cell carcinomas were HPV-negative and locally advanced. Analysis of PBMCs was direct, with no culture step. Six replicates per PBMC sample, mostly from 480 ng of genomic DNA. The method was immunoSEQ multiplex PCR; TCRdb's version includes in-frame clones alone and lacks a portion of them. The table shows over 11,000 clones, with about 81% occurring only once. Study-level points and caveats: After neoadjuvant nivolumab, PBMC T cell clonality was significantly higher in non-responders than responders.

About this clone: Antigen: not known.

The sequencing used PBMCs, collected after nivolumab (anti-PD-1) treatment. J is TRBJ1-4 and V is TRBV30; D might be TRBD1 (6 bases). The clonotype was recovered from a person aged 40 to 85 with oral cavity squamous cell carcinoma. The DNA of the CDR3 is TGTGCCCGGGGTCCGGGACAACGGATTGGTAATGAAAAACTGTTTTTT. This gives the protein CARGPGQRIGNEKLFF.